Listed below are T cell receptor beta chains from one sample, sequenced in a study of blood T cells in healthy people across ages. TCRdb itself ran the 5' RACE reads through MiXCR, one entry per CDR3 protein. This table has 500,000 to 550,000 distinct CDR3 sequences, approximately 25% appearing once. The data also belong to a second study, concerning T cells of mothers and their children.

The specimen sequenced was blood. All receptors derive from a boy aged 5-17 years in good health. Each CDR3 is given without its conserved first and last residue.

v_gene	j_gene	CDR3aa
TRBV7-2	TRBJ1-4	ASSPLGHRGREKLF
TRBV7-9	TRBJ1-2	ASSRASGVANYGYT
TRBV29-1	NA	SVLAAPSGEQF
TRBV4-3	TRBJ1-4	ASSQPGSGEKLF
TRBV28	TRBJ1-1	ASSFRGKGNTEAF
TRBV9	TRBJ2-1	ASSVSGVAYNEQF
TRBV15	TRBJ2-3	ATRVTDTQY
TRBV7-2	TRBJ2-7	ASSLRSLPYEQY
TRBV6-2/TRBV6-3	TRBJ2-7	ASRTSGMPLEQY
TRBV12-5	TRBJ2-3	ASARPGTGNPDTQY
TRBV15	TRBJ2-1	ATSRGLANNEQF
TRBV20-1	TRBJ2-5	SDTGGADETQY
TRBV20-1	TRBJ2-1	SAYGTSGSFNEQF
TRBV4-3	TRBJ2-1	ASSQAPSSPYNEQF
TRBV7-2	NA	ASSPRGGGGEQF
TRBV6-2/TRBV6-3	TRBJ2-4	ASSGFLRTKLAKNIQY
TRBV6-4	TRBJ2-2	ASSPTSRDIGTGELF
TRBV4-3	TRBJ2-4	ASSQGQTLNIQY
TRBV6-6	TRBJ2-5	ASSYSSFSQETQY
TRBV20-1	TRBJ2-5	SARASGSLGTQY
TRBV6-5	TRBJ2-6	ASSRTGGSGANVLT
TRBV11-2	TRBJ1-1	ASSLWAGGKNTEAF
TRBV6-2/TRBV6-3	TRBJ1-2	ASSPTSFGYT
TRBV9	TRBJ2-2	ASSVAVPNTGELF
TRBV7-3	TRBJ2-7	ASSFCVGLAGKSYEQY